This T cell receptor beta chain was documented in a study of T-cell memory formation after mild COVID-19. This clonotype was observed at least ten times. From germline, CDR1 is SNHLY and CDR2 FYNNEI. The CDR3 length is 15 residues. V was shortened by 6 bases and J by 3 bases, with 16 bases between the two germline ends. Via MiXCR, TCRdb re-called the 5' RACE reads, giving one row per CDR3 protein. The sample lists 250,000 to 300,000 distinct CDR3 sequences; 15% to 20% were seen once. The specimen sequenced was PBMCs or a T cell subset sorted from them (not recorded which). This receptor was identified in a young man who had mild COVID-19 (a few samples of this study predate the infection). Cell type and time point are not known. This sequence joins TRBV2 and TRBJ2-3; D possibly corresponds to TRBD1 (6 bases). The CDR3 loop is CASSDDRRVTDTQYF. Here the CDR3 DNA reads TGTGCCAGCAGCGACGACAGGCGGGTAACAGATACGCAGTATTTT.